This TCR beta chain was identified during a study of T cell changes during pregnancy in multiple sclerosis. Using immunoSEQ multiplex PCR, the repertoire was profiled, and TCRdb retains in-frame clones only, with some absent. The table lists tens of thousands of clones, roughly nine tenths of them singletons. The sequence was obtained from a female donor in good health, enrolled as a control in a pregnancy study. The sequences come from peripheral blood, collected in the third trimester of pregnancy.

CDR3 nucleotides: TGTGCCAGCAGTGACTCCAGGACAGTCCCCTATGGCTACACCTTC. Translating gives CASSDSRTVPYGYTF. V gene TRBV6-4 combines with J gene TRBJ1-2; maybe TRBD1 (6 bases). Germline CDR1 MRHNA, CDR2 SNTAGT. The germline V and J ends were trimmed by 0 bases and 4 bases, with 12 bases remaining between them. This CDR3 is 15 amino acids long.